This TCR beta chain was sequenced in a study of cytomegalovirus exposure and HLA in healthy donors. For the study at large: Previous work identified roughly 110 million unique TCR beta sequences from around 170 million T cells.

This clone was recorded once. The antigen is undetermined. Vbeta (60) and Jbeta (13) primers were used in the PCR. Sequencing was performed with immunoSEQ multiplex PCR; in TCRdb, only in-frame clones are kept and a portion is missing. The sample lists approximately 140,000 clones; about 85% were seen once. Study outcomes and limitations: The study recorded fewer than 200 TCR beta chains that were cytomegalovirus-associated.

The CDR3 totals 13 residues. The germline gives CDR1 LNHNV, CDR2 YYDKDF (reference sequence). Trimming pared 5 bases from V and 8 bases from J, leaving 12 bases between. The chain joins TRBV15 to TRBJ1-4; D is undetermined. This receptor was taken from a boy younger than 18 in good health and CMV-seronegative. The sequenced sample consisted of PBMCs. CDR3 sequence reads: CATSLAMGEKLFF. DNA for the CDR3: TGTGCCACCAGCCTAGCGATGGGGGAAAAACTGTTTTTT. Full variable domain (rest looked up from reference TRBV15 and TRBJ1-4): DAMVIQNPRYQVTQFGKPVTLSCSQTLNHNVMYWYQQKSSQAPKLLFHYYDKDFNNEADTPDNFQSRRPNTSFCFLDIRSPGLGDTAMYLCATSLAMGEKLFFGSGTQLSVL.